This TCR beta chain is drawn from a study of control samples from healthy donors and cancer patients. The assay was immunoSEQ multiplex PCR, and TCRdb's table has in-frame clones only and misses some. The data contain approximately 140,000 clones, about 88% of them singletons. The TCR sequence derives from a woman aged 25 to 45 in good health. Material: blood.

In DNA, the CDR3 is TGCGCCAGCAGTGCAGGGATCTATGGCTACACCTTC. Residues: CASSAGIYGYTF. This chain uses TRBV10-2 with TRBJ1-2, with D possibly matching TRBD1 (5 bases). With 4 bases removed from V and 4 bases from J, the gap between germline ends came to 7 bases. Germline V gene sequence: CDR1 WSHSY, CDR2 SAAADI. There are 12 residues in the CDR3.